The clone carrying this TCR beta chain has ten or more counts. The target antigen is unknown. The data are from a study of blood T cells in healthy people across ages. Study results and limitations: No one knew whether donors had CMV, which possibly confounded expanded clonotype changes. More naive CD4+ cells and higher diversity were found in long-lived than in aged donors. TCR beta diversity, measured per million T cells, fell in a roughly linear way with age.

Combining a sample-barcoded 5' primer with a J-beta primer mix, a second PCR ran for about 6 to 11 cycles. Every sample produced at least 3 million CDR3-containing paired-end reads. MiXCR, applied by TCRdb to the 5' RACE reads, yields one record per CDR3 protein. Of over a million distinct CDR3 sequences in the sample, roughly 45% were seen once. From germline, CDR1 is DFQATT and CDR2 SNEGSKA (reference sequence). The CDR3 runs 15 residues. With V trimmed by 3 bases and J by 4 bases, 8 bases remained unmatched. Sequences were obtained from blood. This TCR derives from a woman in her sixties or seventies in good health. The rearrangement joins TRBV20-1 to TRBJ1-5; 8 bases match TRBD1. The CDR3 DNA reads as TGCAGTGCTAGGGGGGACAGGTTAGCGAATCAGCCCCAGCATTTT. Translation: CSARGDRLANQPQHF.